This TCR beta chain comes out of a study of tumor and adjacent non-tumor tissue in lung cancer. Study-level information: Each sample yielded approximately 4 million productive TCRbeta reads on average.

The germline CDR1 and CDR2 sequences are SNHLY and FYNNEI. The CDR3 is 14 amino acids. The V gene end was trimmed by 6 bases and the J gene end by 4 bases; junction bases not matched to a gene: 4. TCRbeta libraries were built with three rounds of nested PCR, modified from ARM-PCR. TCRdb re-called the multiplex PCR reads through MiXCR, storing one row per CDR3 protein. The data show 120,000 or so distinct CDR3 sequences, approximately 71% seen once. The template was RNA from unsorted bulk tissue. V and J are TRBV2 and TRBJ2-2; 8 positions agree with TRBD2. The specimen sequenced was lung tumor tissue. The clonotype was recovered from a young man with non-small cell lung cancer. The CDR3 DNA follows: TGTGCCAGCAGCCGGACTAGCACCACCGGGGAGCTGTTTTTT. Residues: CASSRTSTTGELFF.